The source of this TCR beta chain is a study of OX40 agonist ivuxolimab in advanced cancers. Study-level findings and limits: Specificity for antigen went undetermined in the expanded peripheral T cells. Among T cells, CD8+ cells averaged more expanded clones than CD4+ cells. Clones of CD4+ and CD8+ blood T cells grew by week 6 at doses of 0.1 to 3.0 mg/kg.

The method was immunoSEQ multiplex PCR; TCRdb's version includes in-frame clones alone and lacks a portion of them. The data contain about 14,000 clones, 70% to 75% of them singletons. Patients were ruled out by autoimmune disease history or systemic immunosuppression. Concerning this clone itself: The antigen is unknown.

Germline V gene lookup returns CDR1 SGHKS and CDR2 YYEKEE (reference sequence). Unmatched junction bases numbered 4, after V lost 3 bases and J lost 5 bases. This CDR3 contains 15 residues. The TCR comes from an adult with an advanced solid tumor such as melanoma, head and neck, liver or kidney cancer. The V and J genes are TRBV5-5 and TRBJ2-7; TRBD2 matches 14 bases. The sequenced sample was CD4+ or CD8+ T cells sorted from blood, obtained in a trial of the OX40 agonist ivuxolimab. The chain's CDR3 is CASSSGTSGSNEQYF. CDR3 in DNA: TGTGCCAGCAGCTCCGGGACTAGCGGGAGCAACGAGCAGTACTTC.